This TCR beta chain emerged from a study of OX40 agonist ivuxolimab in advanced cancers. The V segment lost 4 bases and the J segment 0 bases; nucleotides outside the gene matches: 6. The germline V gene encodes CDR1 SGHNT and CDR2 YYREEE (reference sequence). This CDR3 has 15 residues. Method: immunoSEQ multiplex PCR; TCRdb's copy keeps in-frame clones and lacks some. The table shows approximately 44,000 clones, with approximately 91% occurring only once. The chain has TRBV5-4 and TRBJ2-7, with TRBD1 identical over 8 bases. This TCR was sampled from an adult with an advanced solid tumor such as melanoma, head and neck, liver or kidney cancer. The sequenced sample was CD4+ or CD8+ T cells sorted from blood, obtained in a trial of the OX40 agonist ivuxolimab. CDR3 DNA sequence: TGTGCCAGCAGCCTTGGACAGGGTAGCTCCTACGAGCAGTACTTC. This sequence encodes CASSLGQGSSYEQYF.